The 17 T cell receptor beta chains listed next were all sequenced from one sample in a study of T cells after yellow fever vaccination. TCRdb used MiXCR to reprocess the 5' RACE reads, holding one entry per CDR3 protein. Of hundreds of thousands of distinct CDR3 sequences listed, around a sixth are singletons. The material was PBMCs, obtained before the yellow fever booster vaccination. These receptors were taken from a man between 18 and 35 years old who received the YFV17D yellow fever vaccine.

This clonotype was observed a few times. The gene calls are TRBV29-1 and TRBJ2-3; a weak D match, TRBD2 (6 bases). Trimming shortened V by 5 bases and J by 4 bases, and 16 bases separated the two germline ends. Germline CDR1 and CDR2: SQVTM and ANQGSEA. CDR3 size: 14 residues. The CDR3 nucleotides read TGCAGCGTTTCTTTCGGACTACTCGCAGATACGCAGTATTTT. Translation gives CSVSFGLLADTQYF.

This clonotype was counted a few times. This sequence joins TRBV29-1 and TRBJ2-3; D is uncertain. The germline V gene encodes CDR1 SQVTM and CDR2 ANQGSEA. V lost 3 bases to trimming and J lost 0 bases, with 4 bases between them. The CDR3 contains 12 residues. CDR3 sequence (DNA): TGCAGCGTTGACAGAAGCACAGATACGCAGTATTTT. It encodes CSVDRSTDTQYF.

This chain connects TRBV29-1 to TRBJ2-1; 8 nucleotides match TRBD2. Germline CDR1 reads SQVTM; CDR2 reads ANQGSEA. This CDR3 spans 13 amino acids. Trimming at V came to 6 bases and at J to 6 bases, leaving 7 bases not matched to a gene. CDR3 loop: CSVRGGLFNEQFF. CDR3 nucleotide sequence: TGCAGCGTCCGGGGGGGACTCTTCAATGAGCAGTTCTTC.

This clonotype has just a few counts. This chain links TRBV13 with TRBJ2-1, with D perhaps matching TRBD1 (6 bases). V was clipped by 4 bases and J by 9 bases, with 10 bases between them. Per the germline V gene, CDR1 is PRHDT and CDR2 is FYEKMQ (reference sequence). This CDR3 comprises 12 residues. The CDR3 DNA reads TGTGCCAGCAGCTCTAGGGGGACTGAGCAGTTCTTC. Protein: CASSSRGTEQFF.

The sample holds one count of this clonotype. This rearrangement joins TRBV10-3 to TRBJ1-2, with D maybe TRBD1 (6 bases). Per the germline V gene, CDR1 is ENHRY and CDR2 is SYGVKD. Between the trimmed V and J ends, which lost 7 bases and 3 bases, there was a span of 15 bases. CDR3 length: 14 residues. The CDR3 loop is CAITRTDRDYGYTF. CDR3 DNA sequence: TGTGCCATCACTAGGACAGATCGGGACTATGGCTACACCTTC.

The chain couples TRBV4-3 to TRBJ2-1, with D perhaps TRBD2 (5 bases). The CDR3 sequence is 15 residues long. With 1 base removed from V and 13 bases from J, the gap between germline ends came to 20 bases. Germline values: CDR1 LGHNA, CDR2 YSLEER. The CDR3 spells CASSQAMSVVSGQFF. In nucleotides, the CDR3 is TGCGCCAGCAGCCAAGCCATGTCCGTTGTGAGCGGTCAGTTCTTC.

The V and J genes are TRBV4-3 and TRBJ1-2; D unresolved. Trimming removed 4 bases from V and 7 bases from J, with 16 bases in between. From germline, CDR1 is LGHNA and CDR2 YSLEER. The CDR3 has 14 amino acids. CDR3 protein: CASSLKGGLGGYTF. The CDR3 nucleotides read TGCGCCAGCAGCCTCAAGGGTGGACTTGGTGGCTACACCTTC.

The chain joins TRBV28 to TRBJ1-4; the D is unclear. This CDR3 has 13 residues. The germline CDR1 and CDR2 sequences are MDHEN and SYDVKM. V was shortened by 6 bases and J by 5 bases, with 10 bases between the two germline ends. This CDR3 reads CASRKLGNEKLFF. CDR3 bases: TGTGCCAGCAGGAAATTGGGAAATGAAAAACTGTTTTTT.

This clonotype has more than one count but fewer than ten. The chain links TRBV7-2 to TRBJ2-7; unclear D gene. The ends were cut back, 4 bases at V and 5 bases at J, with 6 bases in the middle. The CDR3 consists of 11 residues. From germline, CDR1 is SGHTA and CDR2 FQGNSA. CDR3 nucleotide sequence: TGTGCCAGCAGCTCCTTTGACGAGCAGTACTTC. Amino acid sequence: CASSSFDEQYF.

There are a few counts of this clonotype. The chain employs TRBV7-9 and TRBJ2-3, with D maybe TRBD1 (5 bases). The CDR3 is made up of 16 amino acids. Germline V lookup: CDR1 SEHNR, CDR2 FQNEAQ (reference sequence). V was shortened by 3 bases and J by 6 bases, with 19 bases between the two germline ends. This chain's CDR3 is CASSFPRVMDWDTQYF. The CDR3 DNA is TGTGCCAGCAGCTTTCCCAGGGTTATGGATTGGGATACGCAGTATTTT.

In this sample, this clonotype turned up a few times. The chain couples TRBV29-1 to TRBJ1-1; unclear D gene. The CDR3 runs 11 residues. V lost 4 bases, J lost 0 bases, and 3 bases lay in between. Germline-derived CDR1 and CDR2 are SQVTM and ANQGSEA. This CDR3 reads CSVVVNTEAFF. The CDR3 DNA follows: TGCAGCGTTGTGGTGAACACTGAAGCTTTCTTT.

This clonotype has a handful of counts. CDR3: CASSPVPEQFF. CDR3 coding DNA: TGTGCCAGCTCACCGGTGCCGGAGCAGTTCTTC. The rearrangement joins TRBV18 to TRBJ2-1, with unresolved D. CDR3 length: 11 residues. V was shortened by 3 bases and J by 10 bases, with 7 bases between the two germline ends. CDR1 and CDR2 (germline): KGHSH, LQKENI.

The chain links TRBV10-2 to TRBJ2-7; D might be TRBD1 (5 bases). The ends were cut back, 5 bases at V and 8 bases at J, with 10 bases in the middle. In germline, CDR1 is WSHSY, CDR2 SAAADI. CDR3 length: 11 amino acids. This CDR3 is CASSTGYQQYF. In DNA form, the CDR3 reads TGCGCCAGCAGTACAGGTTACCAGCAGTACTTC.

The chain combines TRBV20-1 with TRBJ1-2; D call uncertain. The CDR3 has 13 residues. V lost 4 bases and J 3 bases, leaving 12 bases between the germline ends. The V gene's germline CDR1 is DFQATT and CDR2 SNEGSKA (reference sequence). This chain's CDR3 is CSATDDRDYGYTF. The CDR3 DNA follows: TGCAGTGCTACAGACGACCGGGACTATGGCTACACCTTC.

This clonotype was observed a few times. The J gene is TRBJ1-6, the V gene TRBV6-5; D unclear. The length of the CDR3 is 12 residues. The ends were cut back, 6 bases at V and 6 bases at J, with 6 bases in the middle. Germline lookup yields CDR1 MNHEY and CDR2 SVGAGI. The CDR3 sequence: CASREANSPLHF. In DNA form, the CDR3 reads TGTGCCAGCAGAGAAGCTAATTCACCCCTCCACTTT.

This clonotype was seen repeatedly, ten times or more. The chain combines TRBV20-1 with TRBJ2-1, with D perhaps matching TRBD1 (6 bases). The CDR3 extends over 14 amino acids. Trimming pared 6 bases from V and 6 bases from J, leaving 18 bases between. CDR1 and CDR2 (germline): DFQATT, SNEGSKA (reference sequence). CDR3 residues: CSAQARTGSNEQFF. The CDR3, as DNA: TGCAGTGCCCAGGCCCGTACAGGGTCCAATGAGCAGTTCTTC.

This clonotype came up a few times. The V and J genes are TRBV6-4 and TRBJ2-3, with D possibly matching TRBD2 (5 bases). Germline values: CDR1 MRHNA, CDR2 SNTAGT. This CDR3 spans 14 amino acids. The germline V and J ends were trimmed by 6 bases and 4 bases, with 14 bases remaining between them. The CDR3 DNA reads as TGTGCCAGCAGCGCCTTGGGAGTCCCAGATACGCAGTATTTT. It is translated as CASSALGVPDTQYF.